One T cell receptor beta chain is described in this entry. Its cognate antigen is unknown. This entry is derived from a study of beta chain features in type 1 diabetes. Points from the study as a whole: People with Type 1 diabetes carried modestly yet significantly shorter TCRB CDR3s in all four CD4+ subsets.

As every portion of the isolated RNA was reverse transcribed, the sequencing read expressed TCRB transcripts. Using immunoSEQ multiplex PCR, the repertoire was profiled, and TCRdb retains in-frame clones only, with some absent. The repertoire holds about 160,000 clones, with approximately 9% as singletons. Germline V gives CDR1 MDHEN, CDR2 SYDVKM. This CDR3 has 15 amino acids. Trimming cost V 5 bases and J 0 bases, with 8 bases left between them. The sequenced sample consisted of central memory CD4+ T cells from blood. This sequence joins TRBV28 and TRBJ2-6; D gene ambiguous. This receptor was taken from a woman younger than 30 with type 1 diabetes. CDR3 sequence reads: CASSLQLSGANVLTF. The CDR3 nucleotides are TGTGCCAGCAGTCTACAGCTCTCTGGGGCCAACGTCCTGACTTTC.